Listed below are T cell receptor beta chains from one sample, sequenced in a study of cytomegalovirus exposure and HLA in healthy donors. TCRdb's copy holds only in-frame clones and misses some; the assay was immunoSEQ multiplex PCR. Counted here are fewer than 180,000 clones, roughly three quarters occurring once; the ten biggest clones make up approximately 3.7%. Sequencing was performed on PBMCs. These TCRs come from a human donor in good health. Both conserved end residues are part of each CDR3. Each record gives: V gene, J gene, D gene, clone size, CDR3 DNA, CDR3 protein. A D gene is named only where the DNA matches it firmly. Size values are once, few and many counts, or a class for expanded clones, and some rows have none.

>TRBV27|TRBJ2-5|TRBD2|NA
TGTGCCAGCAGCTGGGGAGGGGTTGAAGAGACCCAGTACTTC
CASSWGGVEETQYF
>TRBV15|TRBJ1-1|NA|NA
TGTGCCACCAGCAGACCTTGGGGGGGACCTGGAGCTTTCTTT
CATSRPWGGPGAFF
>TRBV6-4|TRBJ1-4|NA|NA
TGTGCCAGCTCGTCACAAACGAATGAAAAACTGTTTTTT
CASSSQTNEKLFF
>TRBV30|TRBJ1-1|NA|NA
TGTGCCTGGAGTGTCCAGGCGAACACTGAAGCTTTCTTT
CAWSVQANTEAFF
>TRBV7-9|TRBJ2-7|TRBD2|NA
TGTGCCAGCAGCTTAGACTTAGCGGGCGAGAAGTGCGAGCAGTACTTC
CASSLDLAGEKCEQYF
>TRBV11-2|TRBJ1-5|TRBD1|NA
TGTGCCAGCAGCTTAGCAGGGACAGGGGATGGTCAGCCCCAGCATTTT
CASSLAGTGDGQPQHF
>TRBV30|TRBJ1-3|NA|NA
TGTGCCTGGAGTGGACAGCCTGGAAACACCATATATTTT
CAWSGQPGNTIYF
>TRBV29-1|TRBJ1-2|NA|NA
TGCAGCGCTAGGGGAAACTATGGCTACACCTTC
CSARGNYGYTF
>TRBV2|TRBJ1-6|TRBD1|NA
TGTGCCAGCAGTGAAGACCAGGGGGGAACACCCCTCCACTTT
CASSEDQGGTPLHF
>TRBV7-2|TRBJ1-1|NA|NA
TGTGCCAGCAGCCCCCGGGGGGAGAGTAACACTGAAGCTTTCTTT
CASSPRGESNTEAFF
>TRBV19|TRBJ2-7|TRBD1|NA
TGTGCCAGTAGTAGCTACGGGACAGGGGGCACCTACGAGCAGTACTTC
CASSSYGTGGTYEQYF
>TRBV18|TRBJ1-6|TRBD1|NA
TGTGCCAGCTCAGGACAGGTCTTTAACAATTCACCCCTCCACTTT
CASSGQVFNNSPLHF
>TRBV5-1|TRBJ2-7|NA|NA
TGCGCCAGCAGCTTGGGTTTGGGGACTTACGAGCAGTACTTC
CASSLGLGTYEQYF
>TRBV28|TRBJ2-5|NA|NA
TGTGCCAGCAGGAAACCGGGACAAAAATGGGAGACCCAGTACTTC
CASRKPGQKWETQYF
>TRBV7-2|TRBJ2-1|NA|NA
TGTGCCAGCAGCTTAGTAGACAGTCTATACAATGAGCAGTTCTTC
CASSLVDSLYNEQFF
>TRBV9|TRBJ2-3|TRBD1|NA
TGTGCCAGCACAGCTATAGGGGGCTCAGATACGCAGTATTTT
CASTAIGGSDTQYF
>TRBV7-8|TRBJ2-3|TRBD2|NA
TGTGCCAGCAGCTCCACCTTAGGACTAGCGGGAGTTCTAGATACGCAGTATTTT
CASSSTLGLAGVLDTQYF
>TRBV5-4|TRBJ1-6|TRBD1|NA
TGTGCCAGCAGTGCCCGGGACAGGAATTCACCCCTCCACTTT
CASSARDRNSPLHF
>TRBV2|TRBJ2-2|NA|NA
TGTGCCAGCAGTGAAGTTATCTTCACCGGGGAGCTGTTTTTT
CASSEVIFTGELFF
>TRBV18|TRBJ2-7|TRBD1|NA
TGTGCCAGCTCACCACAGCCGCCAGGGGGCATTCCCTACGAGCAGTACTTC
CASSPQPPGGIPYEQYF
>TRBV6-6|TRBJ2-7|NA|NA
TGTGCCAGCAGTGACAGCCAATCCTACGAGCAGTACTTC
CASSDSQSYEQYF
>TRBV5-6|TRBJ1-1|NA|NA
TGTGCCAGCAGCTTGGCTAGGTTTACCACTGAAGCTTTCTTT
CASSLARFTTEAFF
>TRBV11-2|TRBJ1-1|NA|NA
TGTGCCAGCAGCTTAGTCGGAGGTGAAGCTTTCTTT
CASSLVGGEAFF
>TRBV27|TRBJ2-3|NA|NA
TGTGCCAGCAGTTTATCGAAAGTGGGAGGGGGAGATACGCAGTATTTT
CASSLSKVGGGDTQYF
>TRBV14|TRBJ1-1|NA|NA
TGTGCCAGCAGCCAAGTCACAGGTAACACTGAAGCTTTCTTT
CASSQVTGNTEAFF
>TRBV7-9|TRBJ1-1|NA|NA
TGTTCCAGCAGCTTAATGAGCACTGAAGCTTTCTTT
CSSSLMSTEAFF
>TRBV15|TRBJ1-1|NA|NA
TGTGCCACCAGCAGACCACGGGGAGAAGCTTTCTTT
CATSRPRGEAFF
>TRBV15|TRBJ2-7|TRBD2|NA
TGTGCCACCAGCCCGAAGGATGAAGCGGGGGCCCTTTTCCCCTCCTACGAGCAGTACTTC
CATSPKDEAGALFPSYEQYF
>TRBV4-2|TRBJ2-1|NA|NA
TGTGCCAGCAGCCAAGATCTTTTCAGCTACAATGAGCAGTTCTTC
CASSQDLFSYNEQFF
>TRBV6-5|TRBJ2-1|TRBD2|once
TGTGCCAGCAGTTATCGGGGGGGTTGGGATGAGCAGTTCTTC
CASSYRGGWDEQFF
>TRBV28|TRBJ2-5|NA|NA
TGTGCCAGCAGTACCGGGATCCAAGAGACCCAGTACTTC
CASSTGIQETQYF
>TRBV27|TRBJ1-1|NA|NA
TGTGCCAGCAGTCGGCTTGGGGGGGATGAAGCTTTCTTT
CASSRLGGDEAFF
>TRBV4-1|TRBJ2-3|NA|NA
TGCGCCAGCAGCCCTCAAGGGGAGGGGGGCACAGATACGCAGTATTTT
CASSPQGEGGTDTQYF
>TRBV10-1|TRBJ2-4|TRBD1|NA
TGCGCCAGCAGTGAGTGGACAGGGGGCAAAAACATTCAGTACTTC
CASSEWTGGKNIQYF
>TRBV6-6|TRBJ2-7|TRBD1|NA
TGTGCCAGCAGTTCCAGGACAGGGGTGATCGACGAGCAGTACTTC
CASSSRTGVIDEQYF
>TRBV28|TRBJ1-6|NA|NA
TGTGCCAGCAGTAAAGCAGGGGTTTCACCCCTCCACTTT
CASSKAGVSPLHF
>TRBV5-1|TRBJ1-2|NA|NA
TGCGCCAGCAGCTTAGTGTCGGGGGATGGCTACACCTTC
CASSLVSGDGYTF
>TRBV19|TRBJ1-3|NA|once
TGTGCCAGTATAACAGGGTCCCGCTCTGGAAACACCATATATTTT
CASITGSRSGNTIYF
>TRBV19|TRBJ1-5|NA|NA
TGTGCCAGTAGTATCCGGTACGGGGGGGTATCTCATCAGCCCCAGCATTTT
CASSIRYGGVSHQPQHF
>TRBV27|TRBJ2-1|TRBD2|NA
TGTGCCAGCAGTCCCGGGACTAGCGGGGCCTACAATGAGCAGTTCTTC
CASSPGTSGAYNEQFF
>TRBV27|TRBJ2-3|TRBD2|NA
TGTGCCAGCAGCAGTGGAGGGACTAGTGGGTATTTT
CASSSGGTSGYF
>TRBV14|TRBJ1-5|NA|NA
TGTGCCAGCAGCGAACACGTAAATCAGCCCCAGCATTTT
CASSEHVNQPQHF
>TRBV11-1|TRBJ1-1|TRBD1|NA
TGTGCCAGCAGCCAGGGACAGCGCTTTGAAGCTTTCTTT
CASSQGQRFEAFF
>TRBV9|TRBJ1-1|NA|NA
TGTGCCGGCAGCGTAGTGGGCAGCACTGAAGCTTTCTTT
CAGSVVGSTEAFF
>TRBV7-9|TRBJ2-3|TRBD2|NA
TGTGCCAGCAGCCCCGGCGCCTCCGCGGGAGGACGGGATACGCAGTATTTT
CASSPGASAGGRDTQYF
>TRBV7-2|TRBJ2-7|NA|NA
TGTGCCAGCAGCTTACGGCCCCGGACTGGGCACGAGCAGTACTTC
CASSLRPRTGHEQYF
>TRBV9|TRBJ2-5|TRBD2|NA
TGTGCCAGCAGCGTACTAGCGGCCTTCCAAGAGACCCAGTACTTC
CASSVLAAFQETQYF
>TRBV11-2|TRBJ2-7|NA|NA
TGTGCCAGCAGCTTAGGCCTAAGTATCGACGAGCAGTACTTC
CASSLGLSIDEQYF
>TRBV11-2|TRBJ2-7|TRBD2|NA
TGTGCCAGCAGCTTAGGTTGGGGGACTAACTACGAGCAGTACTTC
CASSLGWGTNYEQYF
>TRBV6-4|TRBJ1-5|NA|NA
TGTGCCAGCAGTCCTCAGGCAGGGCTGGGTCAGCCCCAGCATTTT
CASSPQAGLGQPQHF
>TRBV19|TRBJ2-2|NA|NA
TGTGCCAGCACGAGGGCGGCCAAAAACACCGGGGAGCTGTTTTTT
CASTRAAKNTGELFF
>TRBV4-1|TRBJ1-2|NA|NA
TGCGCCAGCAGCCAAGGAAGTAGCGGCTACACCTTC
CASSQGSSGYTF
>TRBV6-1|TRBJ2-1|TRBD2|few
TGTGCCAGCATTGGGACTAGCGGTTACAATGAGCAGTTCTTC
CASIGTSGYNEQFF